A selection of T cell receptor beta chains follows, all from one sample in a study of blood T cell repertoires in COVID-19. Sequenced by immunoSEQ multiplex PCR; TCRdb stores in-frame clones only, minus some. The sample gives about 280,000 clones, approximately 88% of which show up once; about 8.6% is in the top ten. The specimen was peripheral blood. The receptors come from a man between 18 and 29 years old with active or convalescent COVID-19. Both conserved end residues are part of each CDR3. The order of the fields is V gene, J gene, D gene, clone size, CDR3 DNA, CDR3 protein. A D gene is named only where the DNA matches it firmly. For some rows the clone size is stated as once, few or many, or as a class when expanded; others skip it.

TRBV7-2,TRBJ1-6,TRBD1,.,TGTGCCATAACCGGGACAGGGGGTTCACCCCTCCACTTT,CAITGTGGSPLHF
TRBV19,TRBJ2-7,TRBD1,.,TGTGCCAGTGCGTTGGACAGGGGGTACCTAGATCATACCTACGAGCAGTACTTC,CASALDRGYLDHTYEQYF
TRBV10-3,TRBJ2-7,.,.,TGTGCCATCAGTGAATATGAACCCGGGTTGATTTCCGAGCAGTACTTC,CAISEYEPGLISEQYF
TRBV7-8,TRBJ2-7,.,once,TGTGCCAGCAGCTTAGGTACAGGGAACTCCTACGAGCAGTACTTC,CASSLGTGNSYEQYF
TRBV19,TRBJ1-3,.,.,TGTGCCAGTAGTCTGCATCTAGGCGAATATGGAAACACCATATATTTT,CASSLHLGEYGNTIYF
TRBV2,TRBJ1-1,.,.,TGTGCCAGCAGTGAAAACAAGAACACTGAAGCTTTCTTT,CASSENKNTEAFF
TRBV14,TRBJ2-7,.,.,TGTGCCAGCAGCCCCCTGCAAGATAGGAGCGAGCAGTACTTC,CASSPLQDRSEQYF
TRBV7-9,TRBJ1-2,.,.,TGTGCCAGCAGCTTAGGGACAAACTCTAACTATGGCTACACCTTC,CASSLGTNSNYGYTF
TRBV10-2,TRBJ2-7,.,.,TGCGCCAGCTACGACACATTCAGGGCCAGGGGTTCCTACGAGCAGTACTTC,CASYDTFRARGSYEQYF
TRBV5-1,TRBJ2-1,.,.,TGCGCCAGCAAGAAACGGGGGACCTCCTCCTACAATGAGCAGTTCTTC,CASKKRGTSSYNEQFF
TRBV29-1,TRBJ2-1,TRBD1,.,TGCAGCGCCGGGACAGGGGAGCCAGCGCTTTTGCATGAGCAGTTCTTC,CSAGTGEPALLHEQFF
TRBV11-3,TRBJ1-2,.,.,TGTGCCAGCAGCTTAAAGGGGCCAGGGGACCTCGACTATGGCTACACCTTC,CASSLKGPGDLDYGYTF
TRBV5-1,TRBJ1-1,.,.,TGCGCCAGCAGCCCGATCGGGGGGGCGACTGAAGCTTTCTTT,CASSPIGGATEAFF
TRBV6-2/TRBV6-3,TRBJ2-1,.,.,TGTGCCAGCAGCCTAGCTATAAACGTAAACAATGAGCAGTTCTTC,CASSLAINVNNEQFF
TRBV19,TRBJ1-2,.,.,TGTGCCAGTACAGGGAACTATGGCTACACCTTC,CASTGNYGYTF
TRBV2,TRBJ2-7,TRBD1,.,TGTGCCAGCAGTGAAGCGACAGGGGGGCCCTACGAGCAGTACTTC,CASSEATGGPYEQYF
TRBV5-6,TRBJ2-5,.,.,TGTGCCAGCAGCCGAATAGAGGAGACCCAGTACTTC,CASSRIEETQYF
TRBV19,TRBJ1-2,TRBD1,.,TGTGCCAGTAGTATTTGGACAGGGGAAAACTATGGCTACACCTTC,CASSIWTGENYGYTF
TRBV7-9,TRBJ1-1,.,once,TGTGCCAGCAGGACCGGACAGAGGAACACTGAAGCTTTCTTT,CASRTGQRNTEAFF
TRBV24-1,TRBJ2-3,TRBD1,.,TGTGCCACCAGTGAGCCGACAGGGGGCGAGGTAGATACGCAGTATTTT,CATSEPTGGEVDTQYF
TRBV27,TRBJ2-3,TRBD2,.,TGTGCCAGCAGTTTCGGGACTAGCGGCACAGATACGCAGTATTTT,CASSFGTSGTDTQYF
TRBV29-1,TRBJ1-4,TRBD1,.,TGCAGCGTTGCAGGGACAGCGACTCACAATGAAAAACTGTTTTTT,CSVAGTATHNEKLFF
TRBV4-2,TRBJ1-4,TRBD1,.,TGTGCCAGCAGCCAAGATTTAGGGCAGGGGGGAGAAAAACTGTTTTTT,CASSQDLGQGGEKLFF
TRBV5-1,TRBJ2-5,TRBD1,.,TGCGCCAGCAGGGAACGGACAGGGGGACCAGGGGCCCAGTACTTC,CASRERTGGPGAQYF
TRBV2,TRBJ1-2,.,.,TGTGCCAGCAGTGTCGCACAGAACTATGGCTACACCTTC,CASSVAQNYGYTF
TRBV9,TRBJ2-3,TRBD2,.,TGTGCCAGCAGCGTAAGCGGGGAGCGGGGAGATACGCAGTATTTT,CASSVSGERGDTQYF
TRBV9,TRBJ1-2,.,.,TGTGCCAGCAGCCTCGGACACAAAACTAACTATGGCTACACCTTC,CASSLGHKTNYGYTF
TRBV7-9,TRBJ1-1,TRBD1,.,TGTGCCAGCAGCCCGCGGACAGGGGGCATAGGGGTGAACACTGAAGCTTTCTTT,CASSPRTGGIGVNTEAFF
TRBV4-3,TRBJ1-1,.,.,TGCGCCAGCAGCCTACAGATTACCCAGGGGACTGAAGCTTTCTTT,CASSLQITQGTEAFF
TRBV27,TRBJ2-2,.,.,TGTGCCAGCAGTTTTAAGGGAGCCGGGGAGCTGTTTTTT,CASSFKGAGELFF
TRBV6-5,TRBJ1-5,.,.,TGTGCCAGCAGTTACATCAGATCGCCCCAGCATTTT,CASSYIRSPQHF
TRBV27,TRBJ2-3,.,.,TGTGCCAGCAGCCCTAACAGGGTAAGGGCAGATACGCAGTATTTT,CASSPNRVRADTQYF
TRBV7-8,TRBJ1-2,TRBD1,.,TGTGCCAGCAGCCCCAATAGGGCCACAGGGGGTAACTATGGCTACACCTTC,CASSPNRATGGNYGYTF
TRBV11-3,TRBJ2-1,.,.,TGTGCCAGCAGCTCGGTGGACACCCGGGGGGAGCAGTTCTTC,CASSSVDTRGEQFF
TRBV27,TRBJ2-7,TRBD1,once,TGTGCCAGCAGTTTACTCGGGACAGGGTTCCGCGAGCAGTACTTC,CASSLLGTGFREQYF
TRBV6-5,TRBJ1-4,.,.,TGTGCCAGCAACTCGTACTATGGAAATGAAAAACTGTTTTTT,CASNSYYGNEKLFF
TRBV10-1,TRBJ2-2,.,.,TGCGCCAGCAGTGATCGCGGCTCGGAGAACACCGGGGAGCTGTTTTTT,CASSDRGSENTGELFF
TRBV4-3,TRBJ1-2,TRBD1,.,TGCGCCAGCAGCCAAGATTGGCAGGGGGCTAGCTATGGCTACACCTTC,CASSQDWQGASYGYTF
TRBV27,TRBJ2-7,TRBD2,.,TGTGCCAGCAGTCCGACTAGCGGGGGGAACTACGAGCAGTACTTC,CASSPTSGGNYEQYF
TRBV11-2,TRBJ2-2,TRBD1,.,TGTGCCAGCAGCCGATACGCCTCAGGGGGCGGAAACACCGGGGAGCTGTTTTTT,CASSRYASGGGNTGELFF
TRBV9,TRBJ1-1,.,.,TGTGCCAGCAGCGCCAGCCGGGACACGCTGACCCCTGAAGCTTTCTTT,CASSASRDTLTPEAFF
TRBV18,TRBJ1-1,.,.,TGTGCCAGCTCATCTCAAGGGGTAGTAGAAGCTTTCTTT,CASSSQGVVEAFF
TRBV9,TRBJ2-6,.,.,TGTGCCAGCAGCGTAGAGACAGGTAGCTCTGGGGCCAACGTCCTGACTTTC,CASSVETGSSGANVLTF
TRBV12-3/TRBV12-4,TRBJ2-1,.,.,TGTGCCAGCAGTTTCCTACATGAGCAGTTCTTC,CASSFLHEQFF
TRBV6-6,TRBJ2-1,.,.,TGTGCCAGCAGTCAACAGGGAGGGTCCTACAATGAGCAGTTCTTC,CASSQQGGSYNEQFF
TRBV10-3,TRBJ1-2,.,.,TGTGCCATCAGTGAGCCGGGCTCGGGGGGAAGCTATGGCTACACCTTC,CAISEPGSGGSYGYTF
TRBV14,TRBJ1-2,.,.,TGTGCCAGCAGCCAAGAAAACATAGGGGCCTATGGCTACACCTTC,CASSQENIGAYGYTF
TRBV11-2,TRBJ1-4,TRBD1,.,TGTGCCAGCAGCCCTACATCCGACAGGGGGTGGGGAAAACTGTTTTTT,CASSPTSDRGWGKLFF
TRBV5-1,TRBJ1-1,.,.,TGCGCCAGCAGCTTGGTTCCCAGCGAGACTGAAGCTTTCTTT,CASSLVPSETEAFF
TRBV2,TRBJ1-6,.,once,TGTGCCAGCAGTGAGGGAGCTGGCTCACCCCTCCACTTT,CASSEGAGSPLHF
TRBV19,TRBJ1-6,.,.,TGTGCCAGTAGTATAAGGCAGGCTAATTCACCCCTCCACTTT,CASSIRQANSPLHF
TRBV7-8,TRBJ2-7,.,.,TGTGCCAGCAGCCCGGAGAGGACAGAACTCTACGAGCAGTACTTC,CASSPERTELYEQYF
TRBV7-2,TRBJ2-7,TRBD1,once,TGTGCCAGCAGCTTTCCCCAGGGGGTACCCTACGAGCAGTACTTC,CASSFPQGVPYEQYF
TRBV9,TRBJ2-3,.,.,TGTGCCAGCAGCGTACAGGGTGACACAGATACGCAGTATTTT,CASSVQGDTDTQYF
TRBV6-5,TRBJ1-2,.,.,TGTGCCAGCAGTTATGGGAGCCGTACCTATGGCTACACCTTC,CASSYGSRTYGYTF
TRBV5-4,TRBJ1-3,TRBD1,once,TGTGCCAGCAGCTATGGGACAGACACCATATATTTT,CASSYGTDTIYF
TRBV6-1,TRBJ1-2,.,once,TGTGCCAGCAGTGATGTTGTGTACATCCTCTTGAAAGGCTACACCTTC,CASSDVVYILLKGYTF
TRBV18,TRBJ1-1,.,few,TGTGCCAGCTCACCACTGGACAGGAACACTGAAGCTTTCTTT,CASSPLDRNTEAFF
TRBV15,TRBJ2-7,.,.,TGTGCCACCAGCAGAGTCCTCGGGGAGTACTTC,CATSRVLGEYF
TRBV25-1,TRBJ2-7,TRBD2,.,TGTGCCAGCAGTGAAGGCGGGAGGGGAGAGCAGTACTTC,CASSEGGRGEQYF